Sequencing of this T cell receptor beta chain was carried out in a study of T cells in Graves' hyperthyroidism and ophthalmopathy (dated 2019 in TCRdb). Background on the whole study: Peripheral blood was sampled at the time of initial diagnosis, prior to any treatment. TCR V-J signatures able to tell the groups apart were searched for in a discovery cohort of some 97 patients, of whom more than 40 had Graves' ophthalmopathy and around 56 had stable Graves' hyperthyroidism. An independent validation cohort of around 19 hyperthyroidism patients and about 16 patients who later progressed to ophthalmopathy tested prospective prediction of ophthalmopathy. The roughly 100 discovery patients were randomly split 7:3 into training and test sets. In roughly six Graves' hyperthyroidism patients, the study also compared T-cell repertoires from thyroid tissue with T-cell repertoires from blood. After sampling, hyperthyroidism patients received methimazole starting at 30 mg daily, and ophthalmopathy patients received high-dose intravenous methylprednisolone. According to the paper, TCR Vbeta CDR3 sequencing was carried out on over 130 peripheral blood samples, which came from 40 to 45 ophthalmopathy, 75 to 80 hyperthyroidism and approximately 17 progressor patients. On the study overall, not on this receptor specifically: Ophthalmopathy was separated from stable hyperthyroidism by a 13 V-J signature model, with approximately 89% sensitivity and roughly 81% specificity obtained in cross-validation and 80%/75% obtained in testing. Most expanded thyroid clonotypes (frequency above 0.001) were also detected in blood, suggesting blood repertoires may reflect thyroid immune responses. In validation, the model predicted progression to ophthalmopathy with roughly 66% sensitivity and roughly 75% specificity, a median of about 6.7 months before onset. Sample size was not statistically predetermined, and blinding of investigators to group allocation was not performed.

This clonotype was detected ten times or more. Its antigen target is currently unknown. Base qualities are missing; no much larger clone stands one base away. Amplification of TCR beta CDR3 regions was carried out from RNA transcripts. The first round of RT-PCR for the TCR CDR3 was performed with the HTBI primer set and the Qiagen OneStep RT-PCR kit. A second multiplex PCR round built the libraries, followed by size selection and purification. Paired-end sequencing of the libraries was performed with 100 bp reads on an Illumina HiSeq2000. As for the authors' bioinformatics: SOAPnuke was used to process the raw data, removing reads that contained adapters or uncalled bases, had a mean Phred below 15, or lacked an exact match to the constant primer or identifier. COPE v1.2.5 was used to merge the high-quality paired reads, and each unique nucleotide sequence was defined as a clonotype. MiTCR v1.1 was used to align the clonotypes against IMGT TRBV, TRBD and TRBJ reference segments. Analysis was restricted to V-J combinations with a frequency above 0.0001, which covered about 99% of repertoires. A TCS score was defined as the ratio between F50 (clonal expansion) and ExV (chaos), using BLOSUM62-based TCRdist between CDR3 peptides within each V-J. Welch's t-statistics and random forest reduced several hundred V-J features to fewer than 15, which were used in a naive Bayes classifier (R e1071). TCRdb took the public reads, trimmed them with fastp at Q25, ran MiXCR for clone calling and kept in-frame beta chains. For every CDR3 protein sequence, its rows merge into one entry that carries the most common genes and DNA. The V and J calls come from TCRdb's annotation, not from the publication. The sample yields 550,000 to 650,000 distinct CDR3 sequences; roughly 15% were counted once. The top ten clones comprise about 15% of the sample.

Stable Graves' hyperthyroidism was defined as the absence of progression to ophthalmopathy over 18 months of follow-up. The hyperthyroidism patients were between 18 and 65 years old and newly diagnosed, with a disease duration of less than 2 months. Patients with uncontrolled infections, other autoimmune diseases, pregnancy or lactation were excluded. Diagnoses were based on clinical symptoms, serum thyroxine and TRAb, thyroid ultrasound and orbital computed tomography. PBMCs were isolated from 7.5 to 10 ml of fresh peripheral blood by Ficoll-Paque density gradient centrifugation. Total RNA was extracted with Trizol reagent, and quality was checked on an Agilent 2100 Bioanalyzer. After removal of 1 base from V and 1 base from J, the junction retains 10 bases not matched to a gene. Reading from cysteine to phenylalanine, the CDR3 counts 18 amino acids. CDR3 DNA only is kept here, 54 bases in frame from base 1. Via the germline V gene, CDR1 is SGHRS and CDR2 YFSETQ.

The sequencing input was blood. The clonotype was recovered from a woman between 40 and 50 years old with Graves' hyperthyroidism. The chain was built from TRBV5-1 and TRBJ2-5; TRBD1 matches 10 bases in the middle. The DNA is as follows: TGCGCCAGCAGCTTGCCTAAGACAGGGGGCTCGTCCCAAGAGACCCAGTACTTC. Its amino acids are CASSLPKTGGSSQETQYF.